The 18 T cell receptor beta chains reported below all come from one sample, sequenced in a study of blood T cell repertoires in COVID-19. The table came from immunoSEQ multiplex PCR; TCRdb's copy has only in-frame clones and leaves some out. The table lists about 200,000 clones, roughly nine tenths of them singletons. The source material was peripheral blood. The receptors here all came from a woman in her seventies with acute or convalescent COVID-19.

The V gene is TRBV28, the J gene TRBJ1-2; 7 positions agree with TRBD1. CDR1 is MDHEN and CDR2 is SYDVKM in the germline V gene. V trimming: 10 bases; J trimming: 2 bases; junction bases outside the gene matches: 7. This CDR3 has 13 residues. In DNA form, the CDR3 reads TGTGCCACCTCTGACAGGGTCAACTATGGCTACACCTTC. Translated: CATSDRVNYGYTF.

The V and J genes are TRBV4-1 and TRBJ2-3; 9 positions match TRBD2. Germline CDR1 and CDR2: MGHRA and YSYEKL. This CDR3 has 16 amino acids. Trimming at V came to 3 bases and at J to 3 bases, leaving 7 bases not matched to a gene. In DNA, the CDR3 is TGCGCCAGCAGCCATTATAGCGGGGGCCCGACAGATACGCAGTATTTT. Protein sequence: CASSHYSGGPTDTQYF.

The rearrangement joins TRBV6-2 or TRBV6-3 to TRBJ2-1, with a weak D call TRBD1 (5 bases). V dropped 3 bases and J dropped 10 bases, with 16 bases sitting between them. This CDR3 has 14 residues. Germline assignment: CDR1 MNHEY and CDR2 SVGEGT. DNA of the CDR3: TGTGCCAGCAGTTATATGACAGAAGGAAACGAGCAGTTCTTC. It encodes CASSYMTEGNEQFF.

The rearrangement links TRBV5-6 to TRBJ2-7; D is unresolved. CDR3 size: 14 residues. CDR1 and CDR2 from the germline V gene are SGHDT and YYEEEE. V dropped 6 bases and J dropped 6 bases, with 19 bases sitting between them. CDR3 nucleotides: TGTGCCAGCACCCTAAGACCAGGATCCATCGAGCAGTACTTC. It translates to CASTLRPGSIEQYF.

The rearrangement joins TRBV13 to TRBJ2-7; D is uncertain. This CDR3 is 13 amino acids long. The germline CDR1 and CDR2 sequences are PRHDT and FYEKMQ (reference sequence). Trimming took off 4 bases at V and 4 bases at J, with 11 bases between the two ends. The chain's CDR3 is CASSYRHIYEQYF. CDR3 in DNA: TGTGCCAGCAGCTACAGACACATTTACGAGCAGTACTTC.

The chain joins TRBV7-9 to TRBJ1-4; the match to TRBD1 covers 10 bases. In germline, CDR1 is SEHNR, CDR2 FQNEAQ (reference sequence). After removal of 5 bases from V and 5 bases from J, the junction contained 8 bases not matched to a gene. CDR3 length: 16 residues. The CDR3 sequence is CASSILAGQGNEKLFF. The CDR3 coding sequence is TGTGCCAGCAGCATTCTTGCGGGACAGGGGAATGAAAAACTGTTTTTT.

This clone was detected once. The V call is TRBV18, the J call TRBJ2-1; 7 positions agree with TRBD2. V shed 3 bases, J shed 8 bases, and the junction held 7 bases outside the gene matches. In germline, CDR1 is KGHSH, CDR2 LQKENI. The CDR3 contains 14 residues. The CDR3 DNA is TGTGCCAGCTCACCGAGGCGGGAGCACGATGAGCAGTTCTTC. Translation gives CASSPRREHDEQFF.

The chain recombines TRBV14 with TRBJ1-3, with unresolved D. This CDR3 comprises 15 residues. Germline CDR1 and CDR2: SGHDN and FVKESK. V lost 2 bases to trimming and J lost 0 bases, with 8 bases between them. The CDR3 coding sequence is TGTGCCAGCAGCCAACTACGGGGCTCTGGAAACACCATATATTTT. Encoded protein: CASSQLRGSGNTIYF.

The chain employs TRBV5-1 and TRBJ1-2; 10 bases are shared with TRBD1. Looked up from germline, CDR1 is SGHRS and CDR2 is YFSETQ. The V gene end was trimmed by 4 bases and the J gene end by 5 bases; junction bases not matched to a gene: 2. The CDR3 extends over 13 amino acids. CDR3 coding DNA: TGCGCCAGCAGCACGGGACAGGGGTATGGCTACACCTTC. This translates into CASSTGQGYGYTF.

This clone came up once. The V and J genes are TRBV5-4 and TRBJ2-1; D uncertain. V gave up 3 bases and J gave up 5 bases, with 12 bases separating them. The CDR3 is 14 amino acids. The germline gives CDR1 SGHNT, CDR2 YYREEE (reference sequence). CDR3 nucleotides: TGTGCCAGCAGCTACCATAAATTAGACAATGAGCAGTTCTTC. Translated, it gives CASSYHKLDNEQFF.

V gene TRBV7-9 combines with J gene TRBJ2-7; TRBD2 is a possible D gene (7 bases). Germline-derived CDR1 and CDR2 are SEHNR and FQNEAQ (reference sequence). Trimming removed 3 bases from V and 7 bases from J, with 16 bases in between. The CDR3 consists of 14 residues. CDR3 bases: TGTGCCAGCAGCTTGGGTGGGGGGGCAGAAGAGCAGTACTTC. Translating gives CASSLGGGAEEQYF.

DNA of the CDR3: TGTGCCAGTAGTATAGATTCAGGGGACTATGGCTACACCTTC. It is translated as CASSIDSGDYGYTF. The rearrangement uses TRBV19 and TRBJ1-2; possible D gene TRBD1, 6 bases. The germline CDR1 and CDR2 sequences are LNHDA and SQIVND (reference sequence). The CDR3 covers 14 residues. V dropped 0 bases and J dropped 3 bases, with 8 bases sitting between them.

CDR3 region: CASTGQGWGQPQHF. The CDR3 nucleotides read TGTGCCAGCACAGGACAGGGATGGGGCCAGCCCCAGCATTTT. The V gene is TRBV6-5, the J gene TRBJ1-5; the match to TRBD1 covers 8 bases. The junction had 9 bases not matched to a gene; V was cut back by 7 bases and J by 7 bases. Germline values: CDR1 MNHEY, CDR2 SVGAGI. The CDR3 is made up of 14 amino acids.

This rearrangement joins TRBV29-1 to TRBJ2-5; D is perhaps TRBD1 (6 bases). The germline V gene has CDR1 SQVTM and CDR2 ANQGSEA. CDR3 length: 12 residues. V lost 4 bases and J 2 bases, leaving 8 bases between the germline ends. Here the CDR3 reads CSVGQGQETQYF. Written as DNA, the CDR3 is TGCAGCGTTGGCCAGGGGCAAGAGACCCAGTACTTC.

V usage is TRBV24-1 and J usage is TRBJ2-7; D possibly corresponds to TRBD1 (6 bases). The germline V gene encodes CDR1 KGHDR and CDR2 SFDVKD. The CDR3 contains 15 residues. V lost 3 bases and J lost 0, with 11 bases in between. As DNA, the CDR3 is TGTGCCACCAGTGATCCGTCGGACAGCTCCTACGAGCAGTACTTC. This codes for CATSDPSDSSYEQYF.

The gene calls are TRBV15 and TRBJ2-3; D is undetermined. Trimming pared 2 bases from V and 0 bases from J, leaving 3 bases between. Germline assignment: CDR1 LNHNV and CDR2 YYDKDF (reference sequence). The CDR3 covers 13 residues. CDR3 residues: CATSRTSTDTQYF. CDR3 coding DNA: TGTGCCACCAGCAGAACTAGCACAGATACGCAGTATTTT.

The CDR3 nucleotides are TGTGCCAGCAGCGGACAGGTCTACGAGCAGTACTTC. This encodes CASSGQVYEQYF. The chain employs TRBV3-1 (or the pseudogene TRBV3-2) and TRBJ2-7, with 7 bases matching TRBD1. V lost 5 bases, J lost 3 bases, and 1 base stayed unmatched. Germline loops: CDR1 LGHDT, CDR2 YNNKEL (reference sequence). The CDR3 sequence is 12 residues long.

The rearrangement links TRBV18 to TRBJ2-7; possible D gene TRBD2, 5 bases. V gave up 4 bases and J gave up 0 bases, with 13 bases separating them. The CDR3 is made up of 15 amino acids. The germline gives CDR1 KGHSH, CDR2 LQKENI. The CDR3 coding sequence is TGTGCCAGCTCACGACCTACGGGGAGCTCCTACGAGCAGTACTTC. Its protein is CASSRPTGSSYEQYF.